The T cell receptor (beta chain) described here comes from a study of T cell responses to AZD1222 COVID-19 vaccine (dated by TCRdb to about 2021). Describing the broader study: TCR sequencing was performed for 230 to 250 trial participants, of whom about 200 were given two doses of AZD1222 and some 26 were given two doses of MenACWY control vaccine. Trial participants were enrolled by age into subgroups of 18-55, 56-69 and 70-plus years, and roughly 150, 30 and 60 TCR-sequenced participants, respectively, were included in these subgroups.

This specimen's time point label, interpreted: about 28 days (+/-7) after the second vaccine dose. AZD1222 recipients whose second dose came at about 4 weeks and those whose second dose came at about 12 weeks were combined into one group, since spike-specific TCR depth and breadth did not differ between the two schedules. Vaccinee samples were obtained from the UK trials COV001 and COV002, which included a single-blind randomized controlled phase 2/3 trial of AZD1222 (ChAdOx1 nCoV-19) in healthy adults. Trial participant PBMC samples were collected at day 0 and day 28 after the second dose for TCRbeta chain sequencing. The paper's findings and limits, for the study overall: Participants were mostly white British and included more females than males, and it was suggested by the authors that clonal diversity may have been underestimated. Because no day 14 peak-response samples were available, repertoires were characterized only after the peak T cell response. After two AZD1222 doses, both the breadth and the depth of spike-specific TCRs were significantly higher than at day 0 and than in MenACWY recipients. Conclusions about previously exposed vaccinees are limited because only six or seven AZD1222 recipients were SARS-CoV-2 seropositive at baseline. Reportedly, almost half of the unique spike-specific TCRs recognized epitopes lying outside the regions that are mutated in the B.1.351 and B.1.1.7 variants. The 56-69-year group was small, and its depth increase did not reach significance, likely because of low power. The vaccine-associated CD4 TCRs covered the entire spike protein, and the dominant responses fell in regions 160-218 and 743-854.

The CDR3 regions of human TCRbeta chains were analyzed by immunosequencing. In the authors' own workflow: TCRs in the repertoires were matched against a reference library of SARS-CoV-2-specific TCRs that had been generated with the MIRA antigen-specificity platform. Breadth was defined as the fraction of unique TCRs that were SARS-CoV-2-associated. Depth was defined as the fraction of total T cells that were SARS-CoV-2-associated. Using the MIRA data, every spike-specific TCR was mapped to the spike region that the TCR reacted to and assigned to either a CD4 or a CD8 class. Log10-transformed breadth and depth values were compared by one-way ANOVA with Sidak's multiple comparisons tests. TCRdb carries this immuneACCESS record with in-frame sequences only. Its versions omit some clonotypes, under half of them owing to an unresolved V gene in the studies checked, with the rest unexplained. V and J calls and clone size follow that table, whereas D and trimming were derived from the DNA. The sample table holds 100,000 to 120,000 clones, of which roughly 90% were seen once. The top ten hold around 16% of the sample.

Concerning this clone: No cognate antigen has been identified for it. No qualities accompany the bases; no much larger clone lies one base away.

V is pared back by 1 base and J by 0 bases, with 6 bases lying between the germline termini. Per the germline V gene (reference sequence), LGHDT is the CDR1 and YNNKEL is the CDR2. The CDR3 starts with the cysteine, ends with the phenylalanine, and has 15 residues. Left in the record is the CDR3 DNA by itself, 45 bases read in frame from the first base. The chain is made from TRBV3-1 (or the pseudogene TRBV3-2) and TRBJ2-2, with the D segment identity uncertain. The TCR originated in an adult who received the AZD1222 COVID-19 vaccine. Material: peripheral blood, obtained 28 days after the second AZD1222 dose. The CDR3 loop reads CASSQGGPNTGELFF. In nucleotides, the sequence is TGTGCCAGCAGCCAAGGAGGACCGAACACCGGGGAGCTGTTTTTT.